The 8 T cell receptor beta chains in this list originate from one sample, sequenced in a study of T-cell memory formation after mild COVID-19. TCRdb independently ran MiXCR on the 5' RACE reads; one entry per CDR3 protein. The sample lists 450,000 or so distinct CDR3 sequences; more than 20% were seen once. Sample: PBMCs or a T cell subset sorted from them (not recorded which). Receptors originate from an adult woman who had mild COVID-19 (a few samples of this study predate the infection). Cell type and time point are not known.

The chain has TRBV7-9 and TRBJ2-5; D is unresolved. The CDR3 covers 16 residues. The germline V and J ends were trimmed by 4 bases and 7 bases, with 22 bases remaining between them. CDR1 is SEHNR and CDR2 is FQNEAQ in the germline V gene (reference sequence). The CDR3 loop reads CASSSDPVVGWATQYF. The CDR3 DNA reads TGTGCCAGCAGCTCAGATCCTGTGGTAGGGTGGGCGACCCAGTACTTC. Variable domain in full (rest from reference TRBV7-9 and TRBJ2-5): DTGVSQNPRHKITKRGQNVTFRCDPISEHNRLYWYRQTLGQGPEFLTYFQNEAQLEKSRLLSDRFSAERPKGSFSTLEIQRTEQGDSAMYLCASSSDPVVGWATQYFGPGTRLLVL.

This clonotype was counted between two and nine times. This chain links TRBV6-2 or TRBV6-3 with TRBJ2-3, with 8 bases matching TRBD2. Trimming took 7 bases from V and 6 from J; bases not matched to a gene: 9. Germline V gene lookup returns CDR1 MNHEY and CDR2 SVGEGT. This CDR3 has 14 amino acids. The DNA of the CDR3 is TGTGCCAGCACAGCGGGAGACCCCACGGATACGCAGTATTTT. It is translated as CASTAGDPTDTQYF.

This chain links TRBV15 with TRBJ1-1; D is ambiguous. Germline V CDR1 and CDR2: LNHNV, YYDKDF (reference sequence). The length of the CDR3 is 14 residues. V was clipped by 0 bases and J by 4 bases, with 9 bases between them. The CDR3 DNA sequence: TGTGCCACCAGCAGAGATTGGGGTAGCACTGAAGCTTTCTTT. Its protein is CATSRDWGSTEAFF.

The chain joins TRBV2 to TRBJ2-5; 12 bases match TRBD2. CDR3 size: 16 residues. Germline V CDR1 and CDR2: SNHLY, FYNNEI. V lost 7 bases and J lost 3; bases outside the gene matches: 9. CDR3 sequence: CASTMTSGRGKETQYF. In DNA form, the CDR3 reads TGTGCCAGCACCATGACTAGCGGGAGAGGAAAAGAGACCCAGTACTTC.

This chain connects TRBV5-1 to TRBJ2-7; TRBD1 matches at 9 bases. The ends lost 5 bases at V and 3 bases at J; junction bases unmatched: 9. The CDR3 covers 15 residues. Germline V gives CDR1 SGHRS, CDR2 YFSETQ. The CDR3 coding sequence is TGCGCCAGCAGTTCTTTTCCGGGACAGGGCTACGAGCAGTACTTC. Its protein is CASSSFPGQGYEQYF.

This clonotype was detected only a few times. The chain is built from TRBV28 and TRBJ2-1; D ambiguous. V lost 4 bases and J lost 9, with 7 bases in between. Germline assignment: CDR1 MDHEN and CDR2 SYDVKM. CDR3 length: 11 residues. The CDR3 nucleotides read TGTGCCAGCAGTTCTCTGGCTGAGCAGTTCTTC. Translating it yields CASSSLAEQFF.

This chain joins TRBV7-2 and TRBJ1-2, with 8 positions matching TRBD1. Per the germline V gene, CDR1 is SGHTA and CDR2 is FQGNSA. CDR3 length: 16 residues. With 5 bases clipped from V and 7 bases from J, the junction kept 15 bases outside the gene matches. In DNA form, the CDR3 reads TGTGCCAGCAGCCCAGAGGCCAGGGGGCGAAGAGGTGGCTACACCTTC. Amino acid sequence: CASSPEARGRRGGYTF.

V and J are TRBV29-1 and TRBJ1-1; D may be TRBD1 (5 bases). The CDR3 totals 13 residues. Trimming removed 7 bases from V and 4 bases from J, with 16 bases in between. The germline V gene has CDR1 SQVTM and CDR2 ANQGSEA. CDR3 residues: CSGRSQGVTEAFF. CDR3 coding DNA: TGCAGCGGACGATCGCAAGGGGTCACTGAAGCTTTCTTT.